The clone carrying this T cell receptor (beta chain) came up a few times. Antigen specificity is unknown. The source of the sample is a study of Graves' ophthalmopathy and Graves' hyperthyroidism. The study amplified TCR beta CDR3 regions using RNA transcripts. RT-PCR was first run with HTBI primers, then multiplex PCR in a second round. From the multiplex PCR reads, TCRdb called clonotypes with MiXCR, one entry per CDR3 protein. The sample lists hundreds of thousands of distinct CDR3 sequences; about 24% were seen once. The V gene lost 2 bases and the J gene lost 0 bases, with 19 bases spanning the gap. Germline V gene data show CDR1 as MNHEY and CDR2 as SVGEGT. CDR3 length equals 18 residues. Study-wide results and caveats: Ophthalmopathy was separated from stable hyperthyroidism by a 13-signature model with 87.88% sensitivity and approximately 79% specificity. Ophthalmopathy progression was predicted by the model at about 69% sensitivity and 72.22% specificity.

The evidence that diagnosis relied on was clinical symptoms, serum thyroxine, TRAb, thyroid ultrasound and orbital computed tomography. This sequence was found in a woman younger than 30 with stable Graves' hyperthyroidism. Some clones in this sample may be carry-over from other donors' samples. The sample was peripheral blood. The V and J genes are TRBV6-2 or TRBV6-3 and TRBJ1-1; D is perhaps TRBD1 (5 bases). The CDR3 DNA reads TGTGCCAGCAGTTACGGGGGTTTGACAGCGCCCATGAACACTGAAGCTTTCTTT. As protein: CASSYGGLTAPMNTEAFF.